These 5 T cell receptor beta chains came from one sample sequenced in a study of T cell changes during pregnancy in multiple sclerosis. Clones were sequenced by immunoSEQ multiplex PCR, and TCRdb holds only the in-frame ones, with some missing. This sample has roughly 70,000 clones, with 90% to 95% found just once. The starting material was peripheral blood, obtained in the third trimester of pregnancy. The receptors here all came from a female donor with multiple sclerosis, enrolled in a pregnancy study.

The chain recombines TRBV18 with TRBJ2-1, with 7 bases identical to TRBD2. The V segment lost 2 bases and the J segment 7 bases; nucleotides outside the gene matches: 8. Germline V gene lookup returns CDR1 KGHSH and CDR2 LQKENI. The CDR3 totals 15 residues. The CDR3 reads CASSPGASGGNEQFF. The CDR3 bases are TGTGCCAGCTCACCAGGTGCTAGCGGTGGGAATGAGCAGTTCTTC.

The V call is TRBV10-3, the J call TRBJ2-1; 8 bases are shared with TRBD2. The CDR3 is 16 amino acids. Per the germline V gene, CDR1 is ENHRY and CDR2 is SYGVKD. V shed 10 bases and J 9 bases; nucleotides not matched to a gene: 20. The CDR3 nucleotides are TGTGCCACTGCATTTATCGTTAAGGGACTAGTAGGTGAGCAGTTCTTC. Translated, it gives CATAFIVKGLVGEQFF.

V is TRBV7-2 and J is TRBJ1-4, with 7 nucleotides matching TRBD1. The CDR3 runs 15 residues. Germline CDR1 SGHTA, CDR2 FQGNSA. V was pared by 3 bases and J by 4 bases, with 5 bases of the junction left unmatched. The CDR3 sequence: CASSFRGQLNEKLFF. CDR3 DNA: TGTGCCAGCAGCTTTAGGGGACAGCTTAATGAAAAACTGTTTTTT.

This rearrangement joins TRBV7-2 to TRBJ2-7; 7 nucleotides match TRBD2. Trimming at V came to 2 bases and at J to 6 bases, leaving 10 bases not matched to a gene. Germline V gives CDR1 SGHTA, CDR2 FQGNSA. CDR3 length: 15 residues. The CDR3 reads CASSLIVREIVEQYF. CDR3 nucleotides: TGTGCCAGCAGCTTAATTGTGCGGGAGATAGTCGAGCAGTACTTC.

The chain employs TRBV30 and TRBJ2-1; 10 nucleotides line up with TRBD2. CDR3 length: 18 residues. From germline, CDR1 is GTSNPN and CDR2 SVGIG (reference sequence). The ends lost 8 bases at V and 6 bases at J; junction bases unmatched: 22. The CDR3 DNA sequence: TGTGCCACTTCTACTCGAGAACCGGGACTAGCGCCCTCCAATGAGCAGTTCTTC. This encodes CATSTREPGLAPSNEQFF.